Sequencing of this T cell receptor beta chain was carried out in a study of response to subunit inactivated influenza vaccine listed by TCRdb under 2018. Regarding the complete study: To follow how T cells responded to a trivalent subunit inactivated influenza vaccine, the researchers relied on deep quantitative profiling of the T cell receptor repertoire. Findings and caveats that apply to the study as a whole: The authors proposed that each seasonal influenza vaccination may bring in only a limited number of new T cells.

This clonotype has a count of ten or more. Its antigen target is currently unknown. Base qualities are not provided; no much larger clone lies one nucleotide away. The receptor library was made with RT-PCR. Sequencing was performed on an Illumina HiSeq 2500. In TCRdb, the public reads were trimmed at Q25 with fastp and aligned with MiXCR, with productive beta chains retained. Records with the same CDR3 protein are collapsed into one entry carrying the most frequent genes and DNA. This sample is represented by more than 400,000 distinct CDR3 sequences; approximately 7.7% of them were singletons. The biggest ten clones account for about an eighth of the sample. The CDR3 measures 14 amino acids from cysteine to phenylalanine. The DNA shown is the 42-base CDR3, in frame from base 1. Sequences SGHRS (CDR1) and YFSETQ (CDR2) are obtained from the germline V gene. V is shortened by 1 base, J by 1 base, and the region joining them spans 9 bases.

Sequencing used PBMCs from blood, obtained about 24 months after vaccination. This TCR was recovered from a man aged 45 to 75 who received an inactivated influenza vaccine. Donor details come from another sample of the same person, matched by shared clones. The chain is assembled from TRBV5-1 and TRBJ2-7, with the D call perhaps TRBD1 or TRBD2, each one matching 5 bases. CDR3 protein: CASSLQGESYEQYF. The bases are TGCGCCAGCAGCTTGCAGGGAGAGTCCTACGAGCAGTACTTC.